These T cell receptor beta chains were read from a single sample in a study of identical twins. TCRdb re-analysed the 5' RACE reads in MiXCR, keeping a single row per CDR3 protein. The data show 140,000 to 150,000 distinct CDR3 sequences, roughly 3.2% seen once. The sequencing input was memory T cells sorted from blood. The source of these receptors is a man aged 18-30 years in good health. Each CDR3 is given without its conserved first and last residue. The order of the fields is V gene, CDR3 protein.

v_gene: TRBV19; CDR3aa: ASSESDRGPQH
v_gene: TRBV27; CDR3aa: ASSSLGGGETQY
v_gene: TRBV29-1; CDR3aa: SVEGLAGHTDTQY
v_gene: TRBV3-1; CDR3aa: ASSQIPRGKKNIQY
v_gene: TRBV20-1; CDR3aa: SAINPGLAGDEQY
v_gene: TRBV7-2; CDR3aa: ASSLSNVAAYGYT
v_gene: TRBV12-3/TRBV12-4; CDR3aa: ASSLNPLGGSSYNEQF
v_gene: TRBV2; CDR3aa: ASSKTGIASPLH
v_gene: TRBV10-3; CDR3aa: ATYNGQGSTDTQY
v_gene: TRBV7-2; CDR3aa: ASSLAVAGGVAKNIQY
v_gene: TRBV2; CDR3aa: ASLGSNTGELF
v_gene: TRBV7-8; CDR3aa: ASSRPPETQY
v_gene: TRBV7-2; CDR3aa: ASSLSGPRSEAF
v_gene: TRBV10-3; CDR3aa: AISESGAPRYTEAF
v_gene: TRBV20-1; CDR3aa: SARRLAGGIRNEQF
v_gene: TRBV6-5; CDR3aa: ASSYRDRSNTGELF
v_gene: TRBV18; CDR3aa: ASSPPSGRETQY
v_gene: TRBV24-1; CDR3aa: ATSDKPGQGRNEQF
v_gene: TRBV5-1; CDR3aa: ASSLDRGPDTQY
v_gene: TRBV15; CDR3aa: ATTPGGTRPDTQY
v_gene: TRBV6-5; CDR3aa: ASRRQGSPLH
v_gene: TRBV7-2; CDR3aa: ASSVTSGSSGANVLT
v_gene: TRBV11-1; CDR3aa: ASSLKLAGVQETQY
v_gene: TRBV5-5; CDR3aa: ASSLGVAGIRNIQY
v_gene: TRBV18; CDR3aa: ASTSGGGNSPLH
v_gene: TRBV24-1; CDR3aa: ATSVGEWGRGETQY
v_gene: TRBV10-3; CDR3aa: AISGNTRREIADTQY